The 14 T cell receptor beta chains below come from one sample, sequenced in a study of T-cell reconstitution after alpha-beta-depleted transplantation in children. Unique molecular identifiers featured in how the TCRbeta library was prepared. TCRdb reanalysed the PCR reads using MiXCR and keeps one entry per CDR3 protein. The repertoire holds a few hundred thousand distinct CDR3 sequences, with around 25% as singletons. The specimen comprised PBMCs, sampled before TCRalphabeta/CD19-depleted stem cell transplant. These receptors all stem from a girl aged 2-10 years with Fanconi anemia, due to receive a stem cell transplant.

V and J are TRBV3-1 and TRBJ1-2, with D possibly matching TRBD1 (5 bases). This CDR3 comprises 17 residues. The ends were cut back, 0 bases at V and 8 bases at J, with 22 bases in the middle. The germline V gene has CDR1 LGHDT and CDR2 YNNKEL (reference sequence). The CDR3 loop reads CASSQDNRILHRLGYTF. Written as DNA, the CDR3 is TGTGCCAGCAGCCAAGACAACAGGATTCTCCATCGCCTGGGCTACACCTTC. Using reference TRBV3-1 and TRBJ1-2 for the parts outside the CDR3, the full variable domain is DTAVSQTPKYLVTQMGNDKSIKCEQNLGHDTMYWYKQDSKKFLKIMFSYNNKELIINETVPNRFSPKSPDKAHLNLHINSLELGDSAVYFCASSQDNRILHRLGYTFGSGTRLTVV.

At least ten counts were recorded for this clonotype. The chain carries TRBV28 and TRBJ2-1; possibly TRBD1 for D (5 bases). Germline assignment: CDR1 MDHEN and CDR2 SYDVKM. V dropped 1 base and J dropped 4 bases, with 11 bases sitting between them. The CDR3 runs to 15 residues. Here the CDR3 DNA reads TGTGCCAGCAGTTTATCGACAGCCTCTTACAATGAGCAGTTCTTC. Translating gives CASSLSTASYNEQFF.

This clonotype was seen a few times. V is TRBV20-1 and J is TRBJ2-7, with 7 bases aligning to TRBD1. The CDR3 has 13 amino acids. V shed 4 bases and J 2 bases; nucleotides not matched to a gene: 5. Germline loops: CDR1 DFQATT, CDR2 SNEGSKA (reference sequence). CDR3 in amino acids: CSATTGTTYEQYF. The CDR3 DNA reads as TGCAGTGCTACGACAGGGACAACCTACGAGCAGTACTTC.

This chain joins TRBV9 and TRBJ2-2; weak D call: TRBD1 (6 bases). The CDR3 has 16 residues. CDR1 is SGDLS and CDR2 is YYNGEE in the germline V gene. V gave up 2 bases and J gave up 4 bases, with 15 bases separating them. Written as DNA, the CDR3 is TGTGCCAGCAGCGTTAGGGGGACCCTCCCCACCGGGGAGCTGTTTTTT. Translation gives CASSVRGTLPTGELFF.

This clonotype came up many times. The rearrangement links TRBV20-1 to TRBJ1-5, with a possible D match to TRBD1 (6 bases). Germline values: CDR1 DFQATT, CDR2 SNEGSKA (reference sequence). V dropped 4 bases and J dropped 5 bases, with 12 bases sitting between them. This CDR3 comprises 13 residues. CDR3 DNA sequence: TGCAGTGCTATCCAGGGGTTGTATCAGCCCCAGCATTTT. Translating gives CSAIQGLYQPQHF.

J is TRBJ1-5 and V is TRBV28, with 9 bases fitting TRBD1. V trimming: 7 bases; J trimming: 4 bases; junction bases outside the gene matches: 8. The germline CDR1 and CDR2 sequences are MDHEN and SYDVKM. The CDR3 extends over 15 amino acids. CDR3 sequence: CASTLTQGANQPQHF. CDR3 nucleotide sequence: TGTGCCAGCACCCTAACACAGGGGGCAAATCAGCCCCAGCATTTT.

The chain carries TRBV5-1 and TRBJ2-1, with 15 bases fitting TRBD2. Germline loops: CDR1 SGHRS, CDR2 YFSETQ. V lost 3 bases, J lost 2 bases, and 3 bases stayed unmatched. This CDR3 is built from 17 residues. The CDR3 here is CASSSGLAGGPYNEQFF. In DNA form, the CDR3 reads TGCGCCAGCAGCTCTGGACTAGCGGGAGGGCCCTACAATGAGCAGTTCTTC.

The CDR3 reads CASSGQGGTNYGYTF. The CDR3 DNA is TGTGCCAGCAGTGGACAGGGGGGAACTAACTATGGCTACACCTTC. The chain combines TRBV6-1 with TRBJ1-2; TRBD1 matches at 9 bases. The CDR3 length is 15 residues. Germline lookup yields CDR1 MNHNS and CDR2 SASEGT. J lost 0 bases, V lost 4 bases, and 3 bases had no gene match.

The V gene is TRBV5-1, the J gene TRBJ2-3, with TRBD1 matching over 9 bases. The CDR3 is made up of 15 amino acids. With V trimmed by 0 bases and J by 3 bases, 2 bases remained unmatched. The germline gives CDR1 SGHRS, CDR2 YFSETQ. The CDR3 region is CASSLAGTGTDTQYF. The DNA for the CDR3 is TGCGCCAGCAGCTTGGCCGGGACAGGGACAGATACGCAGTATTTT.

This clonotype was seen a handful of times. The genes are TRBV7-3 and TRBJ2-7; D possibly matches TRBD1 or TRBD2 (5 bases each). The germline V and J ends were trimmed by 5 bases and 3 bases, with 20 bases remaining between them. CDR1 SGHTA and CDR2 FQGTGA come from the germline V gene. The CDR3 contains 16 residues. The CDR3 here is CASSTTTGPRFYEQYF. The CDR3, as DNA: TGTGCCAGCAGCACCACCACGGGACCTCGCTTCTACGAGCAGTACTTC.

This clonotype was counted ten times or more. The chain carries TRBV20-1 and TRBJ2-7; D unresolved. Between the trimmed V and J ends, which lost 6 bases and 0 bases, there was a span of 18 bases. The CDR3 consists of 15 residues. The germline V gene encodes CDR1 DFQATT and CDR2 SNEGSKA (reference sequence). DNA for the CDR3: TGCAGTGCCCACCCCCTCGCCGGCAGCTCCTACGAGCAGTACTTC. Translation gives CSAHPLAGSSYEQYF.

This clonotype was seen ten or more times. The rearrangement links TRBV29-1 to TRBJ2-5; D is undetermined. The CDR3 covers 12 residues. Deletions cut 5 bases from V and 5 bases from J, with 12 bases between. Looked up from germline, CDR1 is SQVTM and CDR2 is ANQGSEA. The CDR3 spells CSVLRSGETQYF. CDR3 nucleotide sequence: TGCAGCGTTCTTCGGTCGGGTGAGACCCAGTACTTC.

This clonotype is a singleton in its sample. The V gene is TRBV2, the J gene TRBJ2-7, with TRBD1 matching over 7 bases. This CDR3 has 14 amino acids. The germline V gene has CDR1 SNHLY and CDR2 FYNNEI. V was pared by 5 bases and J by 3 bases, with 7 bases of the junction left unmatched. Here the CDR3 DNA reads TGTGCCAGCAGTAGACAGGGTGTAAGCTACGAGCAGTACTTC. It codes for CASSRQGVSYEQYF.

This chain links TRBV20-1 with TRBJ2-1, with 14 bases matching TRBD2. The CDR3 is 14 amino acids. V shed 6 bases, J shed 6 bases, and the junction held 4 bases outside the gene matches. Looked up from germline, CDR1 is DFQATT and CDR2 is SNEGSKA (reference sequence). CDR3 region: CSARLAGGSNEQFF. CDR3 nucleotide sequence: TGCAGTGCAAGACTAGCGGGGGGGAGCAATGAGCAGTTCTTC.